Listed here are 12 T cell receptor beta chains from one sample, sequenced in a study of blood T cell repertoires in COVID-19. Sequenced by immunoSEQ multiplex PCR; TCRdb stores in-frame clones only, minus some. In the table there are about 380,000 clones, roughly 85% of which are singletons. The specimen sequenced was peripheral blood. These receptors all come from a woman aged 18-29 years with acute or convalescent COVID-19.

The rearrangement joins TRBV5-4 to TRBJ1-2, with TRBD1 matching over 11 bases. The CDR3 is 15 amino acids. The germline V gene has CDR1 SGHNT and CDR2 YYREEE (reference sequence). Unmatched junction bases numbered 8, after V lost 4 bases and J lost 6 bases. CDR3 region: CASSPGRDRGDGYTF. In DNA form, the CDR3 reads TGTGCCAGCAGCCCCGGCCGGGACAGGGGGGATGGCTACACCTTC.

This chain links TRBV19 with TRBJ1-6, with no clear D. CDR3 length equals 12 residues. Germline values: CDR1 LNHDA, CDR2 SQIVND (reference sequence). Between the trimmed V and J ends, which lost 3 bases and 6 bases, there was a span of 3 bases. For the CDR3, the DNA is TGTGCCAGTAGTATGGCTAATTCACCCCTCCACTTT. The encoded protein is CASSMANSPLHF.

The chain combines TRBV7-3 with TRBJ1-5; no clear D gene. The CDR3 contains 13 residues. V lost 4 bases, J lost 4 bases, and 8 bases lay in between. Germline CDR1 reads SGHTA; CDR2 reads FQGTGA. CDR3 residues: CASSSDKNQPQHF. The CDR3 bases are TGTGCCAGCAGCTCTGACAAGAATCAGCCCCAGCATTTT.

This rearrangement joins TRBV19 to TRBJ1-2, with D possibly matching TRBD1 (5 bases). This CDR3 has 15 amino acids. Germline V gene lookup returns CDR1 LNHDA and CDR2 SQIVND (reference sequence). Trimming removed 8 bases at V and 6 bases at J, with 22 bases between. CDR3 sequence (DNA): TGTGCCAGTGGTGGCTTTATCAGCAGGGTTGATGGCTACACCTTC. This sequence encodes CASGGFISRVDGYTF.

This clone was seen a few times. This chain links TRBV18 with TRBJ2-5; TRBD2 agrees at 9 bases. Germline V CDR1 and CDR2: KGHSH, LQKENI. The V and J ends lost 3 bases and 5 bases, in that order; junction bases with no gene match: 10. This CDR3 comprises 16 residues. DNA for the CDR3: TGTGCCAGCTCACCGGACACCGGGACTAGCTGGGAGACCCAGTACTTC. It codes for CASSPDTGTSWETQYF.

The V call is TRBV28, the J call TRBJ2-7; perhaps TRBD1 as D (6 bases). This CDR3 has 15 amino acids. Deletions cut 5 bases from V and 1 base from J, with 15 bases between. Germline CDR1 is MDHEN and CDR2 is SYDVKM. CDR3 sequence: CASSTGLRGSYEQYF. The CDR3, as DNA: TGTGCCAGCAGTACAGGGTTAAGGGGATCCTACGAGCAGTACTTC. The variable domain in full, completed from reference TRBV28 and TRBJ2-7, reads DVKVTQSSRYLVKRTGEKVFLECVQDMDHENMFWYRQDPGLGLRLIYFSYDVKMKEKGDIPEGYSVSREKKERFSLILESASTNQTSMYLCASSTGLRGSYEQYFGPGTRLTVT.

This clone has just a few counts. The genes are TRBV7-2 and TRBJ1-2; D unresolved. This CDR3 has 15 residues. Germline CDR1 SGHTA, CDR2 FQGNSA. V was cut by 3 bases and J by 4 bases, with 15 bases left in between. The CDR3 DNA sequence: TGTGCCAGCAGCTTTCTTTTCCAGGCGGGCTATGGCTACACCTTC. Translated, it gives CASSFLFQAGYGYTF.

V usage is TRBV7-2 and J usage is TRBJ1-1; D possibly corresponds to TRBD1 (6 bases). Germline CDR1 SGHTA, CDR2 FQGNSA. V dropped 5 bases and J dropped 4 bases, with 20 bases sitting between them. The CDR3 runs to 16 residues. For the CDR3, the DNA is TGTGCCAGCAGCCCGAGCCGGTGGGGGCAGGGCACTGAAGCTTTCTTT. It encodes CASSPSRWGQGTEAFF.

This clone appeared many times. V gene TRBV11-2 combines with J gene TRBJ2-2; 7 positions match TRBD2. The CDR3 totals 17 residues. The trim removed 5 bases at V and 4 bases at J, leaving 13 bases unmatched. Germline assignment: CDR1 SGHAT and CDR2 FQNNGV. The CDR3 DNA follows: TGTGCCAGCAGCCCGCGGATTGCGGGGGAGGGCACCGGGGAGCTGTTTTTT. Amino acid sequence: CASSPRIAGEGTGELFF.

Concerning this clone itself: The sample contains more than one DNA sequence encoding this CDR3. This chain joins TRBV5-4 and TRBJ1-1; D gene uncertain. The CDR3 runs 12 residues. Germline CDR1 and CDR2: SGHNT and YYREEE (reference sequence). Trimming left V 4 bases short and J 2 bases short, with 6 bases between. The CDR3 region has the DNA TGTGCCAGCAGCCTTTTAAACACTGAAGCTTTCTTT. The encoded protein is CASSLLNTEAFF.

Of note for this clone: Other DNA sequences from this sample encode an identical CDR3 as well. The V gene is TRBV9, the J gene TRBJ1-1; 7 bases agree with TRBD1. This CDR3 has 15 residues. Losses at the gene ends were 3 bases for V and 0 bases for J; bases not matched to a gene: 5. Germline V gives CDR1 SGDLS, CDR2 YYNGEE. CDR3 bases: TGTGCCAGCAGCGGAACAGGGGTTATGAACACTGAAGCTTTCTTT. Translation gives CASSGTGVMNTEAFF.

This CDR3 is CASSSDDRGSTYEQYF. CDR3 nucleotide sequence: TGTGCCAGCAGCTCCGACGACAGGGGCTCTACCTACGAGCAGTACTTC. The chain joins TRBV7-9 to TRBJ2-7, with 8 positions matching TRBD1. The trim removed 4 bases at V and 2 bases at J, leaving 10 bases unmatched. CDR3 length: 16 amino acids. Germline CDR1 is SEHNR and CDR2 is FQNEAQ (reference sequence).